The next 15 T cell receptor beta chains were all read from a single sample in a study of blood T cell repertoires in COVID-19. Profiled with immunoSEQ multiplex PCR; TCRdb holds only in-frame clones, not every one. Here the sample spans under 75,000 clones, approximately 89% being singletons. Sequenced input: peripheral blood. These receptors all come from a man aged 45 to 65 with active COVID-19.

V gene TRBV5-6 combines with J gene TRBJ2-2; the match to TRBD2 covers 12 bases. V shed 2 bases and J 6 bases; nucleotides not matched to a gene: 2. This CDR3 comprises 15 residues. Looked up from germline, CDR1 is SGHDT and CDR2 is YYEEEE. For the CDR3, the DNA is TGTGCCAGCAGCTTCGGACTAGCGGGGCCCGGGGAGCTGTTTTTT. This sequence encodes CASSFGLAGPGELFF.

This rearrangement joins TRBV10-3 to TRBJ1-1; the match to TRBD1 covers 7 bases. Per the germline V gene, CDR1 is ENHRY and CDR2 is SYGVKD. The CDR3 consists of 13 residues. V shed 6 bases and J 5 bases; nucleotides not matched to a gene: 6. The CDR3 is CAISLYRGTEAFF. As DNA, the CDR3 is TGTGCCATCAGCCTATACAGGGGTACTGAAGCTTTCTTT.

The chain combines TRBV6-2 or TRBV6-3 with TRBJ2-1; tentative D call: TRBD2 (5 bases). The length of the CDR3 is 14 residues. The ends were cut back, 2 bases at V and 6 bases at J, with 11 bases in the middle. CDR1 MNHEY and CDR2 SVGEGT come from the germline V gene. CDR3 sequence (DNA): TGTGCCAGCAGTTACCTAGGGCTAGCCAATGAGCAGTTCTTC. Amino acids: CASSYLGLANEQFF.

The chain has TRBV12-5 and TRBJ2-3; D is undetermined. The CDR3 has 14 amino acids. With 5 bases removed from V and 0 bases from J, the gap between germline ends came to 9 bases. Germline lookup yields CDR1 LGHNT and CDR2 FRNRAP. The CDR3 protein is CASGTKTSTDTQYF. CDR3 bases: TGTGCTAGTGGTACCAAGACTAGCACAGATACGCAGTATTTT.

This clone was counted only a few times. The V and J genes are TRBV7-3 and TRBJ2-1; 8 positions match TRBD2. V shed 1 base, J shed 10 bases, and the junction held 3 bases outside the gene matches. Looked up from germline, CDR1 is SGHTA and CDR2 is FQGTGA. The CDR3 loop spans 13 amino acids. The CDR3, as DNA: TGTGCCAGCAGCTTAATTGCTAGCGGGGAGCAGTTCTTC. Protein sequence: CASSLIASGEQFF.

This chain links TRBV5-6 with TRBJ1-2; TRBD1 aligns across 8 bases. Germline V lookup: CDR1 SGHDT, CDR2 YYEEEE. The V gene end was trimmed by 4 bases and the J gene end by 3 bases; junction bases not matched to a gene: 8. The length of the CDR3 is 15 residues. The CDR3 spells CASSQDRGYYYGYTF. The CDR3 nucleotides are TGTGCCAGCAGCCAAGACAGGGGATATTACTATGGCTACACCTTC.

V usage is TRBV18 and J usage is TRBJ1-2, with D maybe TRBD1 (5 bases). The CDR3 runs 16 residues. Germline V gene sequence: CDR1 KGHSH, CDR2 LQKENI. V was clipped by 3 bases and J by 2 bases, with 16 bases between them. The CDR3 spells CASSPRNDRQNYGYTF. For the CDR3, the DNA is TGTGCCAGCTCACCGCGAAATGACAGACAGAACTATGGCTACACCTTC.

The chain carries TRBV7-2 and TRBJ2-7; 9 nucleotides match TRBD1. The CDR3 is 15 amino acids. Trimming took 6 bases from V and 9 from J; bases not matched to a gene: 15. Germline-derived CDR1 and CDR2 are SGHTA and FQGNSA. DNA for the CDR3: TGTGCCAGCAGGCGGGCGGGACAGGGAAACCGTCGGCAGTACTTC. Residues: CASRRAGQGNRRQYF.

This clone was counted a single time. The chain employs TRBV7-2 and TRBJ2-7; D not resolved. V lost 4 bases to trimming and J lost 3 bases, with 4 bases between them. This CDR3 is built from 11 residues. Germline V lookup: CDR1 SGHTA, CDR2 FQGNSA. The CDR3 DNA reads TGTGCCAGCAGCTATTACTACGAGCAGTACTTC. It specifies CASSYYYEQYF.

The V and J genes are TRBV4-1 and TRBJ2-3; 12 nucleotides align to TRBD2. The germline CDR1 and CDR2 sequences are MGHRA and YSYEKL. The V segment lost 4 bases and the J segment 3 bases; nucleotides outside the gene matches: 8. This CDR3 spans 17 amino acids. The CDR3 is CASSRTPGLAGTDTQYF. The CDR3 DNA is TGCGCCAGCAGCCGTACACCGGGACTAGCGGGTACAGATACGCAGTATTTT.

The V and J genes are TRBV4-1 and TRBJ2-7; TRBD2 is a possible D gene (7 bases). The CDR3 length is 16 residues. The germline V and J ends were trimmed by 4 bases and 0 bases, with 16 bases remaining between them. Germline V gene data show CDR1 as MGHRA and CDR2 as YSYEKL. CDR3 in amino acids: CASSRPKRGGSYEQYF. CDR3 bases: TGCGCCAGCAGCCGACCAAAAAGGGGGGGCTCCTACGAGCAGTACTTC.

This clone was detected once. The CDR3 DNA reads as TGTGCCAGCACCCGGACATCTAGCACAGATACGCAGTATTTT. It is translated as CASTRTSSTDTQYF. The chain carries TRBV2 and TRBJ2-3; D possibly corresponds to TRBD1 (5 bases). The CDR3 loop spans 14 amino acids. Germline V gives CDR1 SNHLY, CDR2 FYNNEI. V lost 7 bases and J 0 bases, leaving 11 bases between the germline ends. Full variable domain (remainder filled in from reference TRBV2 and TRBJ2-3): EPEVTQTPSHQVTQMGQEVILRCVPISNHLYFYWYRQILGQKVEFLVSFYNNEISEKSEIFDDQFSVERPDGSNFTLKIRSTKLEDSAMYFCASTRTSSTDTQYFGPGTRLTVL.

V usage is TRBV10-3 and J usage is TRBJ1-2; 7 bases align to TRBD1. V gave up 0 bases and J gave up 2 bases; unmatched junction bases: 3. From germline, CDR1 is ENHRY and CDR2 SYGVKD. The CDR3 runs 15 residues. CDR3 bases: TGTGCCATCAGTGAGTCCAGGGGGAAGAACTATGGCTACACCTTC. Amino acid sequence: CAISESRGKNYGYTF.

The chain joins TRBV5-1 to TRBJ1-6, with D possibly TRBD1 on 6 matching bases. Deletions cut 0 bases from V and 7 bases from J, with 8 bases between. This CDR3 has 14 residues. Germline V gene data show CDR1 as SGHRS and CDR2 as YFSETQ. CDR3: CASSLGGGNSPLHF. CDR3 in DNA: TGCGCCAGCAGCTTGGGGGGGGGCAATTCACCCCTCCACTTT.

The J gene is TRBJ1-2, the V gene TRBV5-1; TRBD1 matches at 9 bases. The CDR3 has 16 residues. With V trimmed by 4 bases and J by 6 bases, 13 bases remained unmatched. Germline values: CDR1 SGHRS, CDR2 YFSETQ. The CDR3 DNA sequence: TGCGCCAGCAGCCTGGACAGGGGCCTTAGGGGCGATGGCTACACCTTC. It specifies CASSLDRGLRGDGYTF.